This is a list of T cell receptor beta chains from one sample in a study of regulatory T cells in long-lasting Graves disease. A single record per CDR3 protein comes from TCRdb applying MiXCR to the multiplex PCR reads. The table records roughly 260,000 distinct CDR3 sequences, about 17% of them present only once. In addition, the sample was reused for a study of T cells in Graves' hyperthyroidism and ophthalmopathy.

Here the sequenced sample was peripheral blood mononuclear cells (PBMCs), taken at new diagnosis, from a patient treated with antithyroid drugs. The receptors were gathered from a woman aged 25 to 45 with Graves disease. Both conserved end residues are part of each CDR3. D genes are given only for firm matches. Size tells how often a clone was seen (once, few, many) or the class of an expanded clone, and some rows leave it out.

clone_size j_call d_call v_call cdr3_aa cdr3_nt
many TRBJ2-3 NA TRBV29-1 CSVEWKGLSTDTQYF TGCAGCGTTGAATGGAAGGGCTTAAGCACAGATACGCAGTATTTT
NA TRBJ2-7 NA TRBV11-1 CASSFQGGGPYEQYF TGTGCCAGCAGCTTTCAGGGGGGGGGCCCCTACGAGCAGTACTTC
many TRBJ2-5 NA TRBV27 CASSRGGGGEVPQYF TGTGCCAGCAGTAGGGGGGGCGGGGGTGAGGTGCCCCAGTACTTC
many TRBJ2-3 TRBD1 TRBV6-5 CASSYLDRGTDTQYF TGTGCCAGCAGTTACCTGGACAGGGGAACGGATACGCAGTATTTT
NA TRBJ1-1 TRBD1 TRBV6-2/TRBV6-3 CASRWTGGTTEAFF TGTGCCAGCAGATGGACAGGGGGAACCACTGAAGCTTTCTTT
many TRBJ1-1 NA TRBV5-1 CASRGGLRGTEAFF TGCGCCAGCAGAGGGGGACTCCGGGGCACTGAAGCTTTCTTT
many TRBJ2-1 TRBD1 TRBV3-1 CASSPYGQGVSYNEQFF TGTGCCAGCAGCCCCTATGGACAGGGGGTTTCCTACAATGAGCAGTTCTTC
many TRBJ1-1 NA TRBV11-2 CASSFLGGNTEAFF TGTGCCAGCAGCTTCCTCGGTGGGAACACTGAAGCTTTCTTT
many TRBJ1-1 NA TRBV3-1 CASSPLTVMNTEAFF TGTGCCAGCAGCCCCTTGACAGTCATGAACACTGAAGCTTTCTTT
many TRBJ1-2 NA TRBV5-6 CASSFMRGGYTF TGTGCCAGCAGCTTTATGCGGGGTGGCTACACCTTC
many TRBJ2-3 NA TRBV7-8 CASSVSRSTDTQYF TGTGCCAGCAGCGTTAGCAGGTCCACAGATACGCAGTATTTT
NA TRBJ1-4 NA TRBV6-1 CASSEVRGLFF TGTGCCAGCAGTGAAGTGAGAGGACTGTTTTTT
NA TRBJ2-5 TRBD2 TRBV7-2 CASSLARQAGVGKTQYF TGTGCCAGCAGCTTAGCGCGTCAAGCGGGAGTCGGGAAGACCCAGTACTTC
NA TRBJ1-5 NA TRBV12-3/TRBV12-4 CASSLGGSFAQHF TGTGCCAGCAGTTTGGGGGGGTCCTTTGCCCAGCATTTT
many TRBJ2-5 TRBD2 TRBV2 CASSFGLALETQYF TGTGCCAGCAGCTTTGGACTAGCGCTAGAGACCCAGTACTTC
NA TRBJ2-6 NA TRBV11-2 CASSPGATVLTF TGTGCCAGCAGCCCCGGGGCCACCGTCCTGACTTTC
many TRBJ1-5 NA TRBV7-8 CASSSEGQGSNQPQHF TGTGCCAGCAGCTCCGAGGGGCAGGGCAGCAATCAGCCCCAGCATTTT
few TRBJ2-3 TRBD1 TRBV9 CASSVQGAPTDTQYF TGTGCCAGCAGCGTACAGGGGGCCCCCACAGATACGCAGTATTTT
many TRBJ1-6 TRBD1 TRBV2 CASTPSGTGVKNSPLHF TGTGCCAGCACCCCATCCGGGACAGGGGTCAAAAATTCACCCCTCCACTTT
many TRBJ2-5 NA TRBV3-1 CASSQGDRQETQYF TGTGCCAGCAGCCAAGGGGATAGGCAGGAGACCCAGTACTTC
many TRBJ1-2 TRBD1 TRBV6-5 CASSYGTGAGGYTF TGTGCCAGCAGTTATGGTACAGGGGCTGGAGGCTACACCTTC
many TRBJ1-5 NA TRBV15 CATSREQGYSNQPQHF TGTGCCACCAGCAGGGAGCAGGGATATAGCAATCAGCCCCAGCATTTT
many TRBJ2-3 NA TRBV12-3/TRBV12-4 CASSPPGDTQYF TGTGCCAGCAGTCCACCCGGGGATACGCAGTATTTT
many TRBJ1-1 NA TRBV5-5 CASSPRTVYSEAFF TGTGCCAGCAGCCCCCGGACAGTTTATTCTGAAGCTTTCTTT
NA TRBJ1-1 NA TRBV5-5 CASSYRREAFF TGTGCCAGCAGCTATCGCCGTGAGGCTTTCTTT
many TRBJ2-5 NA TRBV5-1 CASSTAPRAVKETQYF TGCGCCAGCAGTACAGCTCCGCGGGCAGTGAAAGAGACCCAGTACTTC
NA TRBJ1-6 TRBD1 TRBV2 CASSGDRVDSPPHF TGTGCCAGCAGTGGGGACAGGGTAGACTCACCCCCCCACTTT
few TRBJ1-1 TRBD1 TRBV5-4 CASSLVPAPYRGSMVSEAFF TGTGCCAGCAGCTTGGTTCCTGCACCCTACAGGGGGTCGATGGTGTCTGAAGCTTTCTTT
many TRBJ1-3 NA TRBV20-1 CSARVTHLGLGNTIYF TGCAGTGCTAGGGTTACGCATCTCGGCCTGGGAAACACCATATATTTT
many TRBJ1-3 TRBD1 TRBV2 CASASGQVFSGNTIYF TGTGCCAGCGCTTCGGGACAGGTGTTCTCTGGAAACACCATATATTTT
many TRBJ1-5 NA TRBV12-3/TRBV12-4 CASSFAGVRQPQHF TGTGCCAGCAGTTTTGCGGGGGTTAGGCAGCCCCAGCATTTT
few TRBJ1-5 NA TRBV24-1 CATQTGTIQPQHF TGTGCCACCCAAACAGGGACGATTCAGCCCCAGCATTTT
many TRBJ2-7 NA TRBV12-3/TRBV12-4 CASSLGRGRGYEQYF TGTGCCAGCAGTTTGGGACGGGGTCGAGGCTACGAGCAGTACTTC
many TRBJ1-1 TRBD1 TRBV20-1 CSASSRQGWTNTEAFF TGCAGTGCTAGCTCGAGACAGGGGTGGACGAACACTGAAGCTTTCTTT